This TCR beta chain was recovered during a study of blood T cell repertoires in COVID-19. In the study overall: Spain, Italy and the United States supplied samples that represented acute and convalescent COVID-19. PBMCs, B-cell-depleted T cells, or T cells provided the cDNA or gDNA that made up the material.

V was clipped by 7 bases and J by 0 bases; unmatched bases: 9. Per germline, CDR1 LGHNA and CDR2 YNFKEQ. This CDR3 region has 16 residues. Original processing notes: The assay estimated nucleated cells by amplifying reference gene primers. Libraries were prepared by immunoSEQ multiplex PCR; TCRdb keeps only in-frame clonotypes and omits some of them. The D gene and trimming were derived from the DNA, and the V and J assignments and clone size from that table. In the table there are about 160,000 clones, less than 85% of which are singletons. This sequence joins TRBV4-2 and TRBJ2-3, with 8 bases matching TRBD2. This TCR was recovered from a human donor with acute or convalescent COVID-19. The donor label of this sample is uncertain. Sequenced input: peripheral blood. This CDR3 is CASTLNGGASTDTQYF. In nucleotides, the CDR3 is TGTGCCAGCACCCTGAACGGGGGGGCTAGCACAGATACGCAGTATTTT.